Sequencing of this T cell receptor (beta chain) was carried out in a study of Ad26.COV2.S vaccination and SARS-CoV-2 variants. Study-level results: TCR breadth and depth analyses may have underestimated total T cell responses. Breadth of non-spike TCRs did not differ between vaccinees and placebo recipients.

Germline values: CDR1 SGHTA, CDR2 FQGTGA. J lost 0 bases, V lost 5 bases, and 13 bases had no gene match. CDR3 length equals 19 residues. Assay: immunoSEQ multiplex PCR; the TCRdb copy retains only in-frame clones and omits some. The table has a few hundred thousand clones, roughly 90% seen once. Comment on this clone: Antigen: not known.

Documented treatment: around 19 received Ad26.COV2.S at low or high dose, single or two shots; about 5 received placebo; per-sample allocation not given. Samples came from day 63 after the first vaccine or placebo injection. The chain combines TRBV7-3 with TRBJ1-3, with 10 bases fitting TRBD1. The TCR originated in a person between 18 and 65 years old who received the Ad26.COV2.S COVID-19 vaccine or a placebo. The material was peripheral blood, obtained in a trial of Ad26.COV2.S vaccine versus placebo. The CDR3 protein is CASSSPGQGQFGSGNTIYF. The DNA of the CDR3 is TGTGCCAGCAGCAGCCCGGGACAGGGGCAGTTTGGCTCTGGAAACACCATATATTTT.